Below are 10 T cell receptor beta chains sequenced from a single sample in a study of shared clonotypes between healthy human individuals. Using immunoSEQ multiplex PCR, the repertoire was profiled, and TCRdb retains in-frame clones only, with some absent. The sample records some 2,000,000 clones, approximately 94% being singletons. CD45RO-negative, CCR7-selected cells formed the naive CD8 fraction, which excluded terminally differentiated effector memory CD45RA+ cells. Sequenced material: naive CD8+ T cells sorted from blood. These receptors originate from a man aged 18 to 35 in good health.

The chain uses TRBV11-2 and TRBJ1-2, with 8 positions matching TRBD1. This CDR3 spans 14 amino acids. The germline CDR1 and CDR2 sequences are SGHAT and FQNNGV. V lost 7 bases to trimming and J lost 6 bases; unmatched junction nucleotides: 10. As DNA, the CDR3 is TGTGCCAGCACCCCCCAGGGGGCGGCCAATGGCTACACCTTC. It yields the protein CASTPQGAANGYTF.

The rearrangement uses TRBV7-9 and TRBJ2-3; 10 bases line up with TRBD1. Losses at the gene ends were 1 base for V and 8 bases for J; bases not matched to a gene: 3. Germline values: CDR1 SEHNR, CDR2 FQNEAQ (reference sequence). This CDR3 has 14 residues. Here the CDR3 DNA reads TGTGCCAGCAGCTTAGTTGGGACAGGGGTTACGCAGTATTTT. Protein: CASSLVGTGVTQYF.

The chain recombines TRBV2 with TRBJ2-7; 9 nucleotides match TRBD2. Germline trimming cut 3 bases from V and 2 bases from J; bases unmatched to any gene: 2. Germline loops: CDR1 SNHLY, CDR2 FYNNEI. The CDR3 is 14 amino acids. In nucleotides, the CDR3 is TGTGCCAGCAGTGAGACTAGCGGAACCTACGAGCAGTACTTC. This translates into CASSETSGTYEQYF.

Comments on this clone: Other DNA sequences in this specimen translate into the identical CDR3. The rearrangement joins TRBV7-9 to TRBJ2-5; D remains unclear. V was cut by 2 bases and J by 5 bases, with 6 bases left in between. Looked up from germline, CDR1 is SEHNR and CDR2 is FQNEAQ (reference sequence). The CDR3 has 12 amino acids. The CDR3 sequence is CASSLLGETQYF. Written as DNA, the CDR3 is TGTGCCAGCAGCTTATTGGGTGAGACCCAGTACTTC.

The genes are TRBV10-3 and TRBJ1-2; D is undetermined. V gave up 2 bases and J gave up 4 bases, with 14 bases separating them. Germline V CDR1 and CDR2: ENHRY, SYGVKD. This CDR3 is 15 amino acids long. This CDR3 reads CAISEVGSHGYGYTF. The CDR3 nucleotides are TGTGCCATCAGTGAGGTGGGCTCCCATGGCTATGGCTACACCTTC.

The chain carries TRBV6-5 and TRBJ2-7, with D possibly matching TRBD1 (5 bases). Germline-derived CDR1 and CDR2 are MNHEY and SVGAGI. CDR3 size: 13 residues. V lost 5 bases to trimming and J lost 3 bases, with 11 bases between them. The CDR3 region is CASSAGFGYEQYF. The CDR3 DNA follows: TGTGCCAGCAGTGCAGGGTTCGGCTACGAGCAGTACTTC.

The J gene is TRBJ2-1, the V gene TRBV6-6, with 9 bases that match TRBD1. V was pared by 7 bases and J by 4 bases, with 8 bases of the junction left unmatched. The CDR3 runs 15 residues. Germline V lookup: CDR1 MNHNY, CDR2 SVGAGI (reference sequence). The CDR3 reads CASTLGQGIYNEQFF. Here the CDR3 DNA reads TGTGCCAGCACCCTGGGACAGGGAATATACAATGAGCAGTTCTTC.

CDR3 protein: CASSVVGGSLYEQYF. As DNA, the CDR3 is TGTGCCAGCAGCGTAGTGGGGGGGTCCCTATACGAGCAGTACTTC. The chain couples TRBV9 to TRBJ2-7, with TRBD2 matching 7 bases. With 0 bases clipped from V and 4 bases from J, the junction kept 7 bases outside the gene matches. This CDR3 is 15 amino acids long. Germline V gene lookup returns CDR1 SGDLS and CDR2 YYNGEE.

The V gene is TRBV5-1, the J gene TRBJ1-2; D not certain. Germline V gene sequence: CDR1 SGHRS, CDR2 YFSETQ. V lost 0 bases and J 0 bases, leaving 9 bases between the germline ends. The CDR3 is made up of 15 amino acids. The CDR3 protein is CASSLVGSPNYGYTF. The DNA of the CDR3 is TGCGCCAGCAGCTTGGTCGGGTCGCCTAACTATGGCTACACCTTC.

This rearrangement joins TRBV27 to TRBJ2-7; 10 nucleotides line up with TRBD2. Germline V CDR1 and CDR2: MNHEY, SMNVEV (reference sequence). V shed 4 bases, J shed 7 bases, and the junction held 13 bases outside the gene matches. The CDR3 has 16 residues. CDR3 protein: CASSWGLAYGSREQYF. The CDR3 DNA reads TGTGCCAGCAGTTGGGGACTAGCGTACGGTTCGAGGGAGCAGTACTTC.